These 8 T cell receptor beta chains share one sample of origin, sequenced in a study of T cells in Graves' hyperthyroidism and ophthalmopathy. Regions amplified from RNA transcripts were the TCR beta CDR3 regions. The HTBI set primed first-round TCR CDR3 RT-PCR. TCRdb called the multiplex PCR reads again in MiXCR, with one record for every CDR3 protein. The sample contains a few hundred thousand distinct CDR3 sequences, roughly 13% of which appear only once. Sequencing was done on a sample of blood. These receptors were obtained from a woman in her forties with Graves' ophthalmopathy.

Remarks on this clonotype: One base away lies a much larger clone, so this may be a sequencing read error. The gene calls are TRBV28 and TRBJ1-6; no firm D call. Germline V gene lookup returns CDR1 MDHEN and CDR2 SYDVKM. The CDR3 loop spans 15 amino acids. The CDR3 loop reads CASTLGTDYNPPLHF. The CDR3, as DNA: TGTGCCAGCACCCTTGGTACAGATTATAATCCACCCCTCCACTTT. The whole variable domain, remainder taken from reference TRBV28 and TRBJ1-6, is DVKVTQSSRYLVKRTGEKVFLECVQDMDHENMFWYRQDPGLGLRLIYFSYDVKMKEKGDIPEGYSVSREKKERFSLILESASTNQTSMYLCASTLGTDYNPPLHFGNGTRLTVT.

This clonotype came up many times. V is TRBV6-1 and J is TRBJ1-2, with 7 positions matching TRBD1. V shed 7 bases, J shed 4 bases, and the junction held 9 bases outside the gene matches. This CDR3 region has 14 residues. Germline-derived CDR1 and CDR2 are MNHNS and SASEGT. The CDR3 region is CASTTGTAVYGYTF. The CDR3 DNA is TGTGCCAGCACCACTGGGACAGCTGTCTATGGCTACACCTTC.

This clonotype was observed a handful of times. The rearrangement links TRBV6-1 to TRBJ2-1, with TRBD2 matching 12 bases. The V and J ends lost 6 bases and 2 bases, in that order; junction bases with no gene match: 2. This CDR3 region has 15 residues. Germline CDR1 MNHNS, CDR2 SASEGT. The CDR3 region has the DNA TGTGCCAGCAGGACTAGCGGGAGCCCCTACAATGAGCAGTTCTTC. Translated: CASRTSGSPYNEQFF.

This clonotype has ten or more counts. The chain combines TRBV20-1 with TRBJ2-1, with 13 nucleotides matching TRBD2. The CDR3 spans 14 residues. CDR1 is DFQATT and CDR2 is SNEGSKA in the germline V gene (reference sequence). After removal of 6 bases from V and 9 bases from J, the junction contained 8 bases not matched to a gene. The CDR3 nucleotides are TGCAGTGCCCCAAGGACTAGCGGGAGACTTGAGCAGTTCTTC. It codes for CSAPRTSGRLEQFF.

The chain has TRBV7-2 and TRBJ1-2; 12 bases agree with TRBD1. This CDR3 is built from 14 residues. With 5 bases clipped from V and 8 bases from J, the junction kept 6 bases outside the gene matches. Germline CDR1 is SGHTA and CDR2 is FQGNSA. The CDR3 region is CASSGTGTGGGYTF. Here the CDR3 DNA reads TGTGCCAGCAGCGGTACCGGGACAGGGGGCGGCTACACCTTC.

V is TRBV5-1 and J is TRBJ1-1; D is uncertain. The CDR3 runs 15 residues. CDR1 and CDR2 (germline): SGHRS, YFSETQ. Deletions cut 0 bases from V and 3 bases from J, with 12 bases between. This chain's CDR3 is CASSLDLRPYTEAFF. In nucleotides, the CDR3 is TGCGCCAGCAGCTTGGATTTGAGGCCTTACACTGAAGCTTTCTTT.

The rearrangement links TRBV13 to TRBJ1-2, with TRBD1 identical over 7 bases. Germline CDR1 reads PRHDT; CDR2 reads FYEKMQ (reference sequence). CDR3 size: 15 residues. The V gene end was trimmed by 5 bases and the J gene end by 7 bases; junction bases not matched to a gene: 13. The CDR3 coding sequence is TGTGCCAGCAGCCCTACAGACAGGGACGCCCCTGGCTACACCTTC. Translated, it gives CASSPTDRDAPGYTF.

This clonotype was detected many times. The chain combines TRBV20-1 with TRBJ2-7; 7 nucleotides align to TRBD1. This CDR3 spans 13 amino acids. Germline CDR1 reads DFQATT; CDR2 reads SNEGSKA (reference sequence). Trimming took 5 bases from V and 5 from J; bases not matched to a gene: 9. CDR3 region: CSADNTGDHEQYF. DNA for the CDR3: TGCAGTGCTGACAATACAGGGGACCACGAGCAGTACTTC.